The entry below gives a single TCR beta chain sequence along with its context. The data originate from a study of cytomegalovirus exposure and HLA in healthy donors. Libraries were prepared by immunoSEQ multiplex PCR; TCRdb keeps only in-frame clonotypes and omits some of them. The repertoire has over 100,000 clones, about 88% of them found once; the top ten carry more than 2%. Trimming cost V 2 bases and J 5 bases, with 4 bases left between them. The CDR3 is 12 residues long. Looked up from germline, CDR1 is SGHVS and CDR2 is FQNEAQ. The V gene is TRBV7-8, the J gene TRBJ1-5; D is ambiguous. Sequencing input: PBMCs. This receptor was taken from a woman aged 18 to 35 in good health and CMV-seronegative. The CDR3: CASSLIDQPQHF. The CDR3 nucleotides are TGTGCCAGCAGCTTAATAGATCAGCCCCAGCATTTT.